The 32 T cell receptor beta chains reported below all come from one sample, sequenced in a study of blood T cell dynamics during melanoma immunotherapy. TCRdb keeps only in-frame clones here, not all; method: immunoSEQ multiplex PCR. The data hold more than 1,500 clones, with over 80% observed a single time. The sample's time point: pre-treatment baseline. The source was blood, collected from a patient treated with checkpoint blockade. The receptors stem from a human donor with melanoma.

The chain employs TRBV19 and TRBJ2-3; a weak D match, TRBD1 (6 bases). The CDR3 contains 12 residues. Trimming shortened V by 9 bases and J by 6 bases, and 13 bases separated the two germline ends. Per the germline V gene, CDR1 is LNHDA and CDR2 is SQIVND (reference sequence). The CDR3 is CASRQAGDTQYF. The CDR3 nucleotides are TGTGCCAGCAGACAGGCAGGCGATACGCAGTATTTT.

The chain joins TRBV2 to TRBJ1-5; 7 positions agree with TRBD1. V gave up 5 bases and J gave up 0 bases; unmatched junction bases: 4. From germline, CDR1 is SNHLY and CDR2 FYNNEI. The CDR3 totals 15 residues. This CDR3 is CASSRQGDSNQPQHF. Here the CDR3 DNA reads TGTGCCAGCAGTCGACAGGGAGATAGCAATCAGCCCCAGCATTTT.

This clone was detected only a few times. The chain recombines TRBV7-2 with TRBJ2-6; D unresolved. Germline CDR1 and CDR2: SGHTA and FQGNSA. The CDR3 sequence is 18 residues long. V was shortened by 5 bases and J by 5 bases, with 22 bases between the two germline ends. CDR3 DNA sequence: TGTGCCAGCAGCAGTGAGTCGAGACGACAAAGTCGGGCCAACGTCCTGACTTTC. Protein: CASSSESRRQSRANVLTF.

The count of this clone is one. The chain couples TRBV4-2 to TRBJ1-2; 8 bases match TRBD1. Germline V gene lookup returns CDR1 LGHNA and CDR2 YNFKEQ. The CDR3 consists of 14 residues. V lost 3 bases and J lost 4; bases outside the gene matches: 4. CDR3 sequence reads: CASSHGTGAYGYTF. Here the CDR3 DNA reads TGTGCCAGCAGCCACGGGACAGGAGCCTATGGCTACACCTTC.

CDR3 sequence reads: CASSLGASGGLDTQYF. CDR3 DNA sequence: TGTGCCAGCAGCTTAGGGGCTAGCGGGGGGTTAGATACGCAGTATTTT. The V gene is TRBV11-2, the J gene TRBJ2-3, with 11 bases matching TRBD2. The trim removed 1 base at V and 5 bases at J, leaving 5 bases unmatched. The germline gives CDR1 SGHAT, CDR2 FQNNGV. This CDR3 is built from 16 residues.

The chain joins TRBV29-1 to TRBJ1-1; 10 nucleotides align to TRBD1. V lost 7 bases and J lost 4; bases outside the gene matches: 9. From germline, CDR1 is SQVTM and CDR2 ANQGSEA. CDR3 length: 14 residues. For the CDR3, the DNA is TGCAGCGCCGTGGGGGACAGGGGAATCACTGAAGCTTTCTTT. Amino acid sequence: CSAVGDRGITEAFF.

The chain uses TRBV19 and TRBJ2-6; D remains unclear. From germline, CDR1 is LNHDA and CDR2 SQIVND (reference sequence). The V gene lost 5 bases and the J gene lost 3 bases, with 5 bases spanning the gap. CDR3 size: 13 residues. For the CDR3, the DNA is TGTGCCAGTAGTGCGGATGGGGCCAACGTCCTGACTTTC. Its protein is CASSADGANVLTF.

This clone appeared once. The chain is built from TRBV27 and TRBJ1-5; D is possibly TRBD1 (5 bases). V lost 1 base, J lost 8 bases, and 18 bases lay in between. Germline assignment: CDR1 MNHEY and CDR2 SMNVEV (reference sequence). CDR3 length: 16 amino acids. For the CDR3, the DNA is TGTGCCAGCAGTTTATATTGGGCAGAGAGGGGTGAGCCCCAGCATTTT. Amino acids: CASSLYWAERGEPQHF.

V is TRBV9 and J is TRBJ1-3, with a weak D call TRBD1 (6 bases). CDR1 SGDLS and CDR2 YYNGEE come from the germline V gene. Trimming cost V 4 bases and J 0 bases, with 14 bases left between them. The length of the CDR3 is 16 residues. The CDR3 here is CASSITGTPSGNTIYF. The DNA of the CDR3 is TGTGCCAGCAGCATAACCGGGACACCCTCTGGAAACACCATATATTTT.

The rearrangement uses TRBV11-2 and TRBJ1-2, with D unclear. Trimming left V 3 bases short and J 4 bases short, with 6 bases between. Per germline, CDR1 SGHAT and CDR2 FQNNGV. This CDR3 has 12 residues. CDR3 DNA: TGTGCCAGCAGCTTGGGGATCTATGGCTACACCTTC. It translates to CASSLGIYGYTF.

V usage is TRBV5-1 and J usage is TRBJ1-3, with no clear D. This CDR3 contains 15 residues. Deletions cut 5 bases from V and 7 bases from J, with 19 bases between. CDR1 SGHRS and CDR2 YFSETQ come from the germline V gene. CDR3: CASRYDAEGGNTIYF. The CDR3 region has the DNA TGCGCCAGCAGGTACGACGCGGAGGGTGGGAACACCATATATTTT.

The chain combines TRBV5-4 with TRBJ2-5; TRBD2 matches 8 bases. V trimming: 1 base; J trimming: 5 bases; junction bases outside the gene matches: 13. CDR1 is SGHNT, CDR2 YYREEE, per germline (reference sequence). The CDR3 totals 17 residues. In DNA, the CDR3 is TGTGCCAGCAGCTTGCGGCTAGCGGGCCCACTTGGGGAGACCCAGTACTTC. Amino acids: CASSLRLAGPLGETQYF. Variable domain in full (rest from reference TRBV5-4 and TRBJ2-5): ETGVTQSPTHLIKTRGQQVTLRCSSQSGHNTVSWYQQALGQGPQFIFQYYREEENGRGNFPPRFSGLQFPNYSSELNVNALELDDSALYLCASSLRLAGPLGETQYFGPGTRLLVL.

The chain links TRBV6-6 to TRBJ2-2; 10 nucleotides line up with TRBD1. The CDR3 has 16 amino acids. J was trimmed by 4 bases and V by 6 bases; bases with no gene match: 8. CDR1 MNHNY and CDR2 SVGAGI come from the germline V gene (reference sequence). In DNA form, the CDR3 reads TGTGCCAGCAGCCCCCCGGGACAGGGGAGCACCGGGGAGCTGTTTTTT. Translated: CASSPPGQGSTGELFF.

The J gene is TRBJ2-3, the V gene TRBV7-2; D is perhaps TRBD2 (5 bases). The CDR3 has 10 residues. Germline V CDR1 and CDR2: SGHTA, FQGNSA. V gave up 6 bases and J gave up 9 bases, with 7 bases separating them. The CDR3 loop is CASREETQYF. The CDR3 bases are TGTGCCAGCAGGGAGGAGACGCAGTATTTT.

The chain uses TRBV6-1 and TRBJ1-1; D remains ambiguous. The CDR3 spans 13 residues. The V end was cut by 4 bases, the J end by 1 base, with 7 bases between. Germline lookup yields CDR1 MNHNS and CDR2 SASEGT. In DNA form, the CDR3 reads TGTGCCAGCAGTGGAGCGGCGAACACTGAAGCTTTCTTT. It is translated as CASSGAANTEAFF.

The chain has TRBV6-5 and TRBJ2-7; no reliable D call. The ends were cut back, 2 bases at V and 6 bases at J, with 11 bases in the middle. Germline V gene sequence: CDR1 MNHEY, CDR2 SVGAGI. This CDR3 comprises 13 residues. The CDR3 nucleotides are TGTGCCAGCAGTTACATGAAGGATCGCGAGCAGTACTTC. It yields the protein CASSYMKDREQYF.

The rearrangement joins TRBV11-3 to TRBJ1-2; tentatively, D is TRBD1 (6 bases). CDR1 and CDR2 from the germline V gene are SGHNT and YENEEA. Trimming removed 1 base from V and 6 bases from J, with 12 bases in between. The CDR3 loop spans 14 amino acids. CDR3 in amino acids: CASSLVVRGDGYTF. CDR3 bases: TGTGCCAGCAGCTTAGTTGTCAGGGGAGATGGCTACACCTTC.

This chain links TRBV10-3 with TRBJ1-2; a possible D gene is TRBD1 (6 bases). CDR3 size: 15 residues. Germline V CDR1 and CDR2: ENHRY, SYGVKD. V lost 3 bases, J lost 2 bases, and 13 bases lay in between. The CDR3 spells CAISDPGQFNYGYTF. DNA of the CDR3: TGTGCCATCAGTGATCCAGGACAGTTCAACTATGGCTACACCTTC.

This clone came up a few times. This rearrangement joins TRBV6-1 to TRBJ1-3, with 7 positions matching TRBD1. Trimming cost V 7 bases and J 3 bases; bases outside gene matches: 9. There are 15 residues in the CDR3. Germline CDR1 reads MNHNS; CDR2 reads SASEGT. The CDR3 nucleotides are TGTGCCAGCACTCAGGGGGGAATGGTTGGAAACACCATATATTTT. Translated, it gives CASTQGGMVGNTIYF.

The chain couples TRBV4-3 to TRBJ2-2, with TRBD1 matching 9 bases. The junction had 8 bases not matched to a gene; V was cut back by 0 bases and J by 6 bases. The CDR3 is 17 residues long. Germline loops: CDR1 LGHNA, CDR2 YSLEER. The CDR3 DNA reads TGCGCCAGCAGCCAAGATTATAACAGGGGGCGACCCGGGGAGCTGTTTTTT. It yields the protein CASSQDYNRGRPGELFF.

The chain joins TRBV6-1 to TRBJ2-5; D ambiguous. The CDR3 runs to 16 residues. Per germline, CDR1 MNHNS and CDR2 SASEGT. Trimming stripped 0 bases from V and 0 bases from J, with 11 bases between. CDR3 region: CASSEAPGRYQETQYF. The CDR3 nucleotides are TGTGCCAGCAGTGAAGCGCCGGGCCGGTACCAAGAGACCCAGTACTTC.

The chain carries TRBV28 and TRBJ2-1; D possibly uses TRBD1 or TRBD2 (6 bases each). Trimming removed 1 base at V and 4 bases at J, with 11 bases between. The CDR3 is 15 residues long. CDR1 MDHEN and CDR2 SYDVKM come from the germline V gene. In DNA, the CDR3 is TGTGCCAGCAGTTTATTGGGGGGCCTGTACAATGAGCAGTTCTTC. This translates into CASSLLGGLYNEQFF.

By sample share, this clone is large. This chain joins TRBV11-2 and TRBJ2-5, with TRBD1 as a possible D gene (5 bases). The ends were cut back, 0 bases at V and 8 bases at J, with 7 bases in the middle. CDR1 is SGHAT and CDR2 is FQNNGV in the germline V gene. The CDR3 contains 12 residues. CDR3 DNA: TGTGCCAGCAGCTTAGAAGGGGCCACCCAGTACTTC. Protein product: CASSLEGATQYF.

Written as DNA, the CDR3 is TGTGCCAGCAGCTTTTTTGGGGCCAACGTCCTGACTTTC. Its protein product is CASSFFGANVLTF. The chain combines TRBV7-2 with TRBJ2-6, with D unclear. Between the trimmed V and J ends, which lost 3 bases and 3 bases, there was a span of 3 bases. Germline V gives CDR1 SGHTA, CDR2 FQGNSA. This CDR3 region has 13 residues.

The genes are TRBV6-6 and TRBJ2-1; D unresolved. Per the germline V gene, CDR1 is MNHNY and CDR2 is SVGAGI (reference sequence). CDR3 length equals 11 residues. CDR3 protein: CATKGYNEQFF. The CDR3 DNA reads TGTGCGACAAAGGGTTACAATGAGCAGTTCTTC.

V is TRBV7-2 and J is TRBJ2-4; D unclear. Trimming took off 4 bases at V and 8 bases at J, with 9 bases between the two ends. Germline values: CDR1 SGHTA, CDR2 FQGNSA. CDR3 length: 12 amino acids. This CDR3 reads CASSSLVDIQYF. Here the CDR3 DNA reads TGTGCCAGCAGCTCCCTCGTGGACATTCAGTACTTC.

V usage is TRBV5-6 and J usage is TRBJ1-1; no firm D call. V gave up 0 bases and J gave up 4 bases, with 16 bases separating them. The germline gives CDR1 SGHDT, CDR2 YYEEEE. The CDR3 has 16 amino acids. CDR3: CASSLAERTFSTEAFF. The CDR3 DNA follows: TGTGCCAGCAGCTTGGCAGAACGGACCTTTAGCACTGAAGCTTTCTTT.

CDR3 protein: CASSVTGGTDTQYF. DNA of the CDR3: TGTGCCAGCAGTGTGACAGGGGGCACAGATACGCAGTATTTT. V gene TRBV6-4 combines with J gene TRBJ2-3; 8 nucleotides match TRBD1. In germline, CDR1 is MRHNA, CDR2 SNTAGT. J lost 1 base, V lost 4 bases, and 1 base had no gene match. The CDR3 totals 14 residues.

This clone turned up a few times. The chain joins TRBV13 to TRBJ1-6; TRBD1 matches 7 bases. This CDR3 spans 14 amino acids. J gave up 6 bases and V 8 bases, and 7 bases lay outside the gene matches. Germline CDR1 and CDR2: PRHDT and FYEKMQ (reference sequence). CDR3 coding DNA: TGTGCCAGCTCGGTGGGACAGTTTAATTCACCCCTCCACTTT. Amino acid sequence: CASSVGQFNSPLHF.

The genes are TRBV10-2 and TRBJ2-3, with 10 bases fitting TRBD1. CDR3 length: 16 amino acids. Looked up from germline, CDR1 is WSHSY and CDR2 is SAAADI. J was trimmed by 4 bases and V by 5 bases; bases with no gene match: 9. For the CDR3, the DNA is TGCGCCAGCAGTTCGGGACAGGGGCTAATCTCAGATACGCAGTATTTT. Translation: CASSSGQGLISDTQYF.

The chain combines TRBV4-2 with TRBJ2-5; D might be TRBD2 (6 bases). In germline, CDR1 is LGHNA, CDR2 YNFKEQ. Between the trimmed V and J ends, which lost 5 bases and 7 bases, there was a span of 23 bases. This CDR3 is 16 amino acids long. CDR3 region: CASSYRESGGERTQYF. DNA for the CDR3: TGTGCCAGCAGCTACCGAGAGTCCGGGGGAGAAAGGACCCAGTACTTC.

The chain has TRBV4-2 and TRBJ2-1, with 7 bases that match TRBD1. This CDR3 has 16 residues. Trimming cost V 0 bases and J 4 bases; bases outside gene matches: 6. The V gene's germline CDR1 is LGHNA and CDR2 YNFKEQ. CDR3 coding DNA: TGTGCCAGCAGCCAAGATCTTTTGGGACAGTACAATGAGCAGTTCTTC. Protein product: CASSQDLLGQYNEQFF.